This TCR beta chain was sequenced in a study of blood T cell repertoires in COVID-19 (TCRdb year 2020). Study-level background: Samples from collaborators originated in the United States, Italy and Spain and spanned both the acute and convalescent phases of COVID-19. The samples were drawn from the first 160 participants of the ongoing ImmuneRACE study and from 950 to 1,500 subjects provided by 6 global collaborators. Subjects who had been exposed to COVID-19, were actively infected with it, or had recovered from it provided the deeply sampled blood TCRbeta repertoires that made up the dataset. Where available, HLA class I and class II types were obtained from metadata supplied by the sample provider rather than from assay-based typing. A freely available public database, intended as a resource for researchers studying the immune response to SARS-CoV-2, is where the repertoires were released. The prospective study material was composed of cDNA or gDNA derived from T cells, B-cell-depleted T cells, or PBMCs. A de-identified subject ID, COVID-19 status, age in years and sex were almost always included in the sample metadata.

General findings and caveats noted by the study authors: The amount of clinical and demographic metadata varied by source and participant and was provided uncurated.

TCRbeta CDR3 regions were amplified from genomic DNA using the immunoSEQ Assay, a bias-controlled multiplex PCR. The authors processed their data as follows. The number of nucleated cells in each sample was estimated by amplification of reference gene primers within the assay. To quantify the absolute abundance of each unique TCRbeta CDR3 rearrangement, sequence reads were collapsed and filtered. For each sample, productive Simpson clonality was calculated as the square root of Simpson's diversity index over productive rearrangements. The source is immuneACCESS, and TCRdb retained only in-frame sequences with V and J called. Part of the clones is not carried over; for the studies checked, unresolved V genes explain less than half of this, and the remainder is unexplained. That table is the source of V, J and clone size, and D and trimming were worked out from the DNA. Here the sample has about 180,000 clones; 65% to 90% occur a single time. The top ten hold over 7.5% of the sample.

Comment on this clone: The specificity of this receptor is unknown. No base qualities exist here, and no much larger clone lies one base off it.

Based on the germline V gene, the CDR1 and CDR2 sequences are SGHRS and YFSETQ. V is cut back by 2 bases and J by 5 bases, with 5 bases in the junction unmatched. The CDR3 covers 14 residues, taking in both the cysteine and the phenylalanine. Of all the DNA, just the CDR3 is kept, 42 bases in frame from base 1. Each collaborating institution followed its own protocols to collect whole blood in K2EDTA tubes. For TCRbeta analysis, collaborators shipped samples in one of three forms: frozen whole blood, isolated PBMCs, or DNA extracted from either of those sample types. Recombination joined TRBV5-1 with TRBJ2-7; 9 bases in between match TRBD1. The clonotype comes from a man aged 45 to 65 with active or convalescent COVID-19. What was sequenced was peripheral blood. The CDR3 in this case is CASSFGQGRDEQYF. The DNA sequence is TGCGCCAGCAGCTTCGGACAGGGGAGGGACGAGCAGTACTTC.